The 32 T cell receptor beta chains below were found in one sample sequenced in a study of T-cell reconstitution after alpha-beta-depleted transplantation in children. Unique molecular identifiers were incorporated into the prepared TCRbeta library. TCRdb passed the PCR reads through MiXCR, listing each CDR3 protein once. The profile shows 500,000 to 750,000 distinct CDR3 sequences, 25% to 30% of them singletons. This material consisted of PBMCs, taken before TCRalphabeta/CD19-depleted stem cell transplant. These receptors originate from a boy under three years old with Wiskott-Aldrich syndrome, due to receive a stem cell transplant.

The V gene is TRBV24-1, the J gene TRBJ2-1; 9 nucleotides match TRBD1. This CDR3 comprises 19 residues. V lost 8 bases, J lost 5 bases, and 21 bases stayed unmatched. Germline loops: CDR1 KGHDR, CDR2 SFDVKD. The CDR3 region has the DNA TGTGCCACCAATACTGACAGGGGGATCGGGACCAACACTCACAATGAGCAGTTCTTC. Residues: CATNTDRGIGTNTHNEQFF.

A few counts support this clonotype. V is TRBV25-1 and J is TRBJ2-7; TRBD2 agrees at 11 bases. Trimming took 7 bases from V and 6 from J; bases not matched to a gene: 11. Looked up from germline, CDR1 is MGHDK and CDR2 is SYGVNS. The CDR3 extends over 15 amino acids. The CDR3 loop reads CASMLAGGFTTEQYF. DNA of the CDR3: TGTGCCAGCATGCTAGCGGGAGGATTTACAACCGAGCAGTACTTC.

In this sample, this clonotype turned up a few times. The rearrangement links TRBV20-1 to TRBJ2-4; D is perhaps TRBD1 (5 bases). The CDR3 spans 11 residues. Germline V gives CDR1 DFQATT, CDR2 SNEGSKA (reference sequence). V shed 6 bases and J shed 7 bases, with 10 bases lying between them. CDR3 sequence reads: CSAVGANIQYF. Here the CDR3 DNA reads TGCAGTGCCGTTGGGGCGAACATTCAGTACTTC.

The chain recombines TRBV5-1 with TRBJ2-7; weak D call: TRBD2 (6 bases). Deletions cut 1 base from V and 3 bases from J, with 17 bases between. There are 16 residues in the CDR3. Germline-derived CDR1 and CDR2 are SGHRS and YFSETQ. The CDR3 sequence is CASSLRGTLKIYEQYF. The CDR3 DNA reads TGCGCCAGCAGCTTGCGAGGGACTCTCAAGATCTACGAGCAGTACTTC.

The chain couples TRBV20-1 to TRBJ2-1; 12 bases align to TRBD2. The V and J ends lost 3 bases and 0 bases, in that order; junction bases with no gene match: 6. Germline V gene lookup returns CDR1 DFQATT and CDR2 SNEGSKA (reference sequence). The CDR3 is 17 residues long. CDR3 amino acids: CSASRLAGVGSYNEQFF. The CDR3 DNA reads TGCAGTGCTAGCAGACTAGCGGGAGTGGGCTCCTACAATGAGCAGTTCTTC.

This chain links TRBV28 with TRBJ1-2, with a weak D call TRBD1 (5 bases). The V gene's germline CDR1 is MDHEN and CDR2 SYDVKM. Trimming removed 10 bases at V and 5 bases at J, with 20 bases between. This CDR3 is 14 amino acids long. The CDR3 DNA is TGTGCCACCTCTATTGGGGGAATAGGGTATGGCTACACCTTC. Protein: CATSIGGIGYGYTF.

The chain recombines TRBV6-6 with TRBJ1-2, with D tentatively TRBD1 (5 bases). Per germline, CDR1 MNHNY and CDR2 SVGAGI (reference sequence). The CDR3 runs 12 residues. V was clipped by 3 bases and J by 7 bases, with 9 bases between them. This CDR3 is CASSYPGIGYTF. The CDR3 nucleotides are TGTGCCAGCAGTTATCCAGGGATTGGCTACACCTTC.

This clonotype has only a few counts. The chain joins TRBV2 to TRBJ2-2; D assignment may be TRBD1 or TRBD2 (7 bases each). CDR1 is SNHLY, CDR2 FYNNEI, per germline. The CDR3 spans 16 residues. Between the trimmed V and J ends, which lost 6 bases and 4 bases, there was a span of 18 bases. CDR3: CASSLRGGLLTGELFF. As DNA, the CDR3 is TGTGCCAGCAGCCTCAGGGGGGGGCTACTCACCGGGGAGCTGTTTTTT.

The chain joins TRBV5-5 to TRBJ2-1; no reliable D call. Trimming left V 5 bases short and J 1 base short, with 10 bases between. Germline V lookup: CDR1 SGHKS, CDR2 YYEKEE (reference sequence). CDR3 length: 14 amino acids. As DNA, the CDR3 is TGTGCCAGCAGGGTGGGATTGTCCTACAATGAGCAGTTCTTC. The encoded protein is CASRVGLSYNEQFF.

This clonotype was seen once. CDR3 loop: CASSEGLAGVVSGNEQFF. DNA of the CDR3: TGTGCCAGCAGTGAGGGACTAGCGGGAGTAGTCTCGGGGAATGAGCAGTTCTTC. The V gene is TRBV2, the J gene TRBJ2-1; TRBD2 agrees at 14 bases. After removal of 3 bases from V and 7 bases from J, the junction contained 11 bases not matched to a gene. CDR1 is SNHLY and CDR2 is FYNNEI in the germline V gene. CDR3 size: 18 residues.

The chain combines TRBV20-1 with TRBJ1-1; possibly TRBD1 for D (5 bases). CDR1 is DFQATT, CDR2 SNEGSKA, per germline (reference sequence). The CDR3 has 11 amino acids. V shed 6 bases and J shed 6 bases, with 11 bases lying between them. Written as DNA, the CDR3 is TGCAGTGCCAAAGGGGTTCCTGAAGCTTTCTTT. It specifies CSAKGVPEAFF.

This chain joins TRBV11-2 and TRBJ2-6; 14 bases fit TRBD2. With V trimmed by 5 bases and J by 0 bases, 3 bases remained unmatched. From germline, CDR1 is SGHAT and CDR2 FQNNGV. The CDR3 totals 18 residues. The CDR3 protein is CASSMGLAGVSGANVLTF. The CDR3 DNA follows: TGTGCCAGCAGCATGGGACTAGCGGGGGTCTCTGGGGCCAACGTCCTGACTTTC.

This clonotype was recorded once. V is TRBV11-2 and J is TRBJ1-6; a weak D match, TRBD1 (6 bases). The ends were cut back, 0 bases at V and 10 bases at J, with 13 bases in the middle. This CDR3 contains 15 residues. CDR1 SGHAT and CDR2 FQNNGV come from the germline V gene. CDR3 protein: CASSLDLRQDSPLHF. CDR3 bases: TGTGCCAGCAGCTTAGATCTCAGACAGGACTCACCCCTCCACTTT.

This chain uses TRBV20-1 with TRBJ1-5, with D possibly being TRBD1 (5 bases). Trimming took 0 bases from V and 3 from J, leaving 12 bases between them. This CDR3 region has 15 residues. The germline CDR1 and CDR2 sequences are DFQATT and SNEGSKA (reference sequence). CDR3 sequence: CSAREFATANQPQHF. Here the CDR3 DNA reads TGCAGTGCTAGAGAATTCGCGACAGCCAATCAGCCCCAGCATTTT.

Here the CDR3 DNA reads TGCAGTGCCCGGCACCCGACTAGCGGGTACAAAAACATTCAGTACTTC. Translated, it gives CSARHPTSGYKNIQYF. The rearrangement uses TRBV20-1 and TRBJ2-4, with 10 bases identical to TRBD2. The V segment lost 6 bases and the J segment 3 bases; nucleotides outside the gene matches: 11. CDR3 length: 16 amino acids. CDR1 is DFQATT, CDR2 SNEGSKA, per germline (reference sequence).

This chain connects TRBV30 to TRBJ1-5; 7 nucleotides line up with TRBD1. V lost 1 base to trimming and J lost 6 bases; unmatched junction nucleotides: 6. The CDR3 contains 14 residues. Per germline, CDR1 GTSNPN and CDR2 SVGIG (reference sequence). The CDR3 sequence is CAWSGRQGGQPQHF. DNA of the CDR3: TGTGCCTGGAGTGGCCGACAGGGAGGTCAGCCCCAGCATTTT.

This clonotype was observed a handful of times. The V and J genes are TRBV5-1 and TRBJ2-1; 13 bases are shared with TRBD2. The CDR3 has 17 amino acids. Trimming took 0 bases from V and 4 from J; bases not matched to a gene: 4. CDR1 SGHRS and CDR2 YFSETQ come from the germline V gene. CDR3 DNA: TGCGCCAGCAGCTTGGGGACTAGCGGGAGATTGTACAATGAGCAGTTCTTC. Encoded protein: CASSLGTSGRLYNEQFF.

This clonotype was picked up a small number of times. The chain recombines TRBV7-2 with TRBJ2-7, with 12 bases matching TRBD2. The ends lost 5 bases at V and 3 bases at J; junction bases unmatched: 5. Germline loops: CDR1 SGHTA, CDR2 FQGNSA. The CDR3 length is 15 residues. The CDR3 nucleotides are TGTGCCAGCAGCGCCCTAGCGGGAGGGATCTACGAGCAGTACTTC. It specifies CASSALAGGIYEQYF.

The genes are TRBV6-2 or TRBV6-3 and TRBJ1-1; 7 nucleotides agree with TRBD1. Trimming removed 8 bases from V and 0 bases from J; junction bases left unmatched: 9. Germline V gene data show CDR1 as MNHEY and CDR2 as SVGEGT. The CDR3 consists of 15 residues. The DNA of the CDR3 is TGTGCCAGCGCCTCGACAGGGAACATGAACACTGAAGCTTTCTTT. The encoded protein is CASASTGNMNTEAFF.

The V call is TRBV5-5, the J call TRBJ1-1, with D maybe TRBD1 (6 bases). Germline CDR1 and CDR2: SGHKS and YYEKEE (reference sequence). The CDR3 spans 13 residues. The ends were cut back, 5 bases at V and 1 base at J, with 9 bases in the middle. The CDR3, as DNA: TGTGCCAGCAGGTTGACAGGGAACACTGAAGCTTTCTTT. Amino acid sequence: CASRLTGNTEAFF.

The chain joins TRBV6-5 to TRBJ1-2, with no clear D. CDR3 length: 15 amino acids. In germline, CDR1 is MNHEY, CDR2 SVGAGI. V was pared by 0 bases and J by 0 bases, with 8 bases between. The CDR3 DNA reads TGTGCCAGCAGTTACTCGGGAAATACTAACTATGGCTACACCTTC. Translating gives CASSYSGNTNYGYTF.

The chain joins TRBV5-1 to TRBJ2-1, with a possible D match to TRBD2 (6 bases). Trimming removed 0 bases from V and 0 bases from J, with 10 bases in between. Germline assignment: CDR1 SGHRS and CDR2 YFSETQ. The length of the CDR3 is 16 residues. The CDR3, as DNA: TGCGCCAGCAGCTTGGAGCCCGGGAGCTCCTACAATGAGCAGTTCTTC. Translating it yields CASSLEPGSSYNEQFF. Full variable domain (remainder filled in from reference TRBV5-1 and TRBJ2-1): KAGVTQTPRYLIKTRGQQVTLSCSPISGHRSVSWYQQTPGQGLQFLFEYFSETQRNKGNFPGRFSGRQFSNSRSEMNVSTLELGDSALYLCASSLEPGSSYNEQFFGPGTRLTVL.

This chain joins TRBV5-1 and TRBJ2-2; the match to TRBD2 covers 10 bases. This CDR3 is built from 18 residues. V lost 4 bases to trimming and J lost 5 bases; unmatched junction nucleotides: 14. Germline CDR1 SGHRS, CDR2 YFSETQ. CDR3 region: CASSPRGLASLDTGELFF. The CDR3 DNA reads TGCGCCAGCAGCCCACGGGGACTAGCGTCATTGGATACCGGGGAGCTGTTTTTT.

This clonotype was found a few times. The chain joins TRBV3-1 to TRBJ2-1; TRBD2 agrees at 13 bases. V was pared by 5 bases and J by 9 bases, with 7 bases of the junction left unmatched. CDR1 is LGHDT, CDR2 YNNKEL, per germline (reference sequence). The CDR3 runs to 15 residues. Here the CDR3 reads CASSSGLAGAVEQFF. In nucleotides, the CDR3 is TGTGCCAGCAGCTCTGGACTAGCGGGAGCTGTTGAGCAGTTCTTC.

This clonotype was detected a few times. This chain connects TRBV29-1 to TRBJ2-3; 7 bases map to TRBD1. The length of the CDR3 is 13 residues. V lost 6 bases to trimming and J lost 5 bases; unmatched junction nucleotides: 8. Germline assignment: CDR1 SQVTM and CDR2 ANQGSEA. The CDR3 protein is CSVAGGTLDTQYF. CDR3 bases: TGCAGCGTCGCAGGGGGAACTTTAGATACGCAGTATTTT.

This clonotype was found many times. The chain is built from TRBV28 and TRBJ1-5; D remains ambiguous. V was pared by 3 bases and J by 3 bases, with 9 bases between. The CDR3 has 14 residues. From germline, CDR1 is MDHEN and CDR2 SYDVKM. CDR3 sequence: CASSFGDYNQPQHF. CDR3 nucleotides: TGTGCCAGCAGTTTCGGGGATTACAATCAGCCCCAGCATTTT.

For the CDR3, the DNA is TGCGCCAGCAGCTTGGAGTATGGCTCTGGGGCCAACGTCCTGACTTTC. Its protein is CASSLEYGSGANVLTF. The V gene is TRBV5-1, the J gene TRBJ2-6; the D is unclear. The CDR3 totals 16 residues. Trimming took off 0 bases at V and 0 bases at J, with 7 bases between the two ends. Germline V gene lookup returns CDR1 SGHRS and CDR2 YFSETQ. The whole variable domain, filled in from reference TRBV5-1 and TRBJ2-6, reads KAGVTQTPRYLIKTRGQQVTLSCSPISGHRSVSWYQQTPGQGLQFLFEYFSETQRNKGNFPGRFSGRQFSNSRSEMNVSTLELGDSALYLCASSLEYGSGANVLTFGAGSRLTVL.

This clonotype was picked up a small number of times. V is TRBV5-1 and J is TRBJ2-7, with 9 bases matching TRBD1. With 5 bases clipped from V and 4 bases from J, the junction kept 10 bases outside the gene matches. The CDR3 is 15 amino acids. Per germline, CDR1 SGHRS and CDR2 YFSETQ. Here the CDR3 DNA reads TGCGCCAGCAGACTGGGACAGGGCGGGTGGTACGAGCAGTACTTC. As protein: CASRLGQGGWYEQYF. Combining the CDR3 with reference TRBV5-1 and TRBJ2-7 gives the whole variable domain KAGVTQTPRYLIKTRGQQVTLSCSPISGHRSVSWYQQTPGQGLQFLFEYFSETQRNKGNFPGRFSGRQFSNSRSEMNVSTLELGDSALYLCASRLGQGGWYEQYFGPGTRLTVT.

This chain joins TRBV11-2 and TRBJ2-3; TRBD2 might be the D (6 bases). CDR1 and CDR2 from the germline V gene are SGHAT and FQNNGV. The V end lost 5 bases, the J end lost 5 bases, and 17 bases lay between the germline ends. This CDR3 comprises 15 residues. This chain's CDR3 is CASSRFVGSGDTQYF. DNA for the CDR3: TGTGCCAGCAGCCGTTTTGTGGGTAGCGGAGATACGCAGTATTTT.

V usage is TRBV6-5 and J usage is TRBJ2-3; unclear D gene. The germline V gene encodes CDR1 MNHEY and CDR2 SVGAGI. The CDR3 contains 15 residues. Trimming removed 2 bases at V and 0 bases at J, with 9 bases between. The DNA for the CDR3 is TGTGCCAGCAGTTACCAGTCCTCTAGCACAGATACGCAGTATTTT. Amino acids: CASSYQSSSTDTQYF.

The rearrangement uses TRBV5-1 and TRBJ2-1; 12 nucleotides agree with TRBD2. The junction had 12 bases not matched to a gene; V was cut back by 0 bases and J by 5 bases. Per the germline V gene, CDR1 is SGHRS and CDR2 is YFSETQ. The CDR3 totals 19 residues. This chain's CDR3 is CASSLGLAGGLNLNNEQFF. The DNA for the CDR3 is TGCGCCAGCAGCTTGGGGCTAGCGGGAGGGCTCAATCTCAACAATGAGCAGTTCTTC.

This rearrangement joins TRBV19 to TRBJ2-1; 14 bases line up with TRBD2. V dropped 6 bases and J dropped 10; count of bases not matched to a gene: 11. Germline CDR1 reads LNHDA; CDR2 reads SQIVND (reference sequence). This CDR3 has 16 amino acids. The CDR3 loop reads CASSRPGLAGEGEQFF. In DNA, the CDR3 is TGTGCCAGTAGCCGACCGGGACTAGCGGGAGAGGGGGAGCAGTTCTTC.